This paragraph reports one T cell receptor (beta chain). The sample comes from a study of blood T cell repertoires in COVID-19. TCRdb keeps only in-frame clones here, not all; method: immunoSEQ multiplex PCR. The sample records about 150,000 clones, roughly 80% being singletons. The germline V gene encodes CDR1 LGHNT and CDR2 FRNRAP. The CDR3 totals 15 residues. After removal of 4 bases from V and 11 bases from J, the junction contained 13 bases not matched to a gene. V is TRBV12-5 and J is TRBJ2-3, with TRBD1 matching 9 bases. Sequencing used PBMCs or T cells enriched from blood (not recorded which). The receptor was isolated from a man over 45 who had recovered from COVID-19. CDR3 sequence: CASGSGTGLDLGQYF. The CDR3 DNA follows: TGTGCTAGTGGTTCCGGGACAGGGTTGGACCTCGGGCAGTATTTT.